A single sample gave rise to the 4 T cell receptor beta chains below, sequenced in a study of cytomegalovirus exposure and HLA in healthy donors. 60 Vbeta and 13 Jbeta primers were used in PCR. Assay: immunoSEQ multiplex PCR; the TCRdb copy retains only in-frame clones and omits some. The sample lists approximately 160,000 clones, 70% to 90% occurring once. The sample was PBMCs. The source is a woman between 18 and 30 years old in good health and CMV-seronegative.

There are a few counts of this clone. This chain uses TRBV6-1 with TRBJ1-6, with a possible D match to TRBD1 (5 bases). CDR3 length equals 14 residues. CDR1 is MNHNS and CDR2 is SASEGT in the germline V gene. V was trimmed by 10 bases and J by 0 bases, leaving 10 bases between them. The CDR3 DNA reads TGTGCCATATCGACAGCCTCCTATAATTCACCCCTCCACTTT. This sequence encodes CAISTASYNSPLHF.

This chain joins TRBV28 and TRBJ1-5; TRBD1 aligns across 10 bases. The junction had 13 bases not matched to a gene; V was cut back by 5 bases and J by 0 bases. The germline CDR1 and CDR2 sequences are MDHEN and SYDVKM. The CDR3 is 19 residues long. The CDR3 spells CASSPLTGGALGSNQPQHF. The CDR3 DNA sequence: TGTGCCAGCAGTCCCTTGACAGGGGGCGCGTTGGGTAGCAATCAGCCCCAGCATTTT. The complete variable domain, with remaining parts taken from reference TRBV28 and TRBJ1-5, reads DVKVTQSSRYLVKRTGEKVFLECVQDMDHENMFWYRQDPGLGLRLIYFSYDVKMKEKGDIPEGYSVSREKKERFSLILESASTNQTSMYLCASSPLTGGALGSNQPQHFGDGTRLSIL.

This chain joins TRBV2 and TRBJ1-1; the match to TRBD1 covers 9 bases. CDR1 and CDR2 from the germline V gene are SNHLY and FYNNEI. V trimming: 6 bases; J trimming: 1 base; junction bases outside the gene matches: 6. The CDR3 length is 15 residues. CDR3 region: CASSEQGATNTEAFF. Here the CDR3 DNA reads TGTGCCAGCAGCGAACAGGGGGCCACGAACACTGAAGCTTTCTTT.

The genes are TRBV2 and TRBJ2-1, with D possibly being TRBD2 (6 bases). Germline CDR1 and CDR2: SNHLY and FYNNEI. This CDR3 is 15 amino acids long. V was trimmed by 4 bases and J by 0 bases, leaving 10 bases between them. CDR3 protein: CASSVTGVSYNEQFF. The CDR3 DNA is TGTGCCAGCAGTGTTACGGGGGTCTCCTACAATGAGCAGTTCTTC.